This is a list of T cell receptor beta chains from one sample in a study of OX40 agonist ivuxolimab in advanced cancers. Using immunoSEQ multiplex PCR, the repertoire was profiled, and TCRdb retains in-frame clones only, with some absent. The table lists over 55,000 clones, 70% to 90% of them singletons. Here the sequenced sample was CD4+ or CD8+ T cells sorted from blood, taken in a trial of the OX40 agonist ivuxolimab. The receptor source for this set is an adult with an advanced solid tumor such as melanoma, head and neck, liver or kidney cancer. Both conserved end residues are part of each CDR3. Each record gives: CDR3 length, V gene, J gene, CDR3 protein.

14,TRBV30,TRBJ1-4,CAWSVPRGREKLFF
17,TRBV7-3,TRBJ2-5,CASSLLVSGGKGETQYF
12,TRBV11-3,TRBJ1-1,CASTTGGTEAFF
14,TRBV5-6,TRBJ1-6,CASSEGAYPVPLHF
12,TRBV7-3,TRBJ2-5,CASSQYQETQYF
14,TRBV2,TRBJ2-3,CASATRWGTDTQYF
15,TRBV18,TRBJ2-1,CASSLSSGPENEQFF
15,TRBV9,TRBJ2-7,CASSPGRYPSYEQYF
16,TRBV13,TRBJ2-5,CASSPTSGRGQETQYF
15,TRBV5-1,TRBJ2-1,CASSLEVPIVNEQFF
13,TRBV27,.,CASRRGLSYEQYF
16,TRBV27,TRBJ1-2,CASSTPGTGDGYGYTF
15,TRBV5-6,TRBJ2-3,CASSLYPTDTDTQYF
13,TRBV9,TRBJ2-1,CASSVQGWDEQFF
14,TRBV7-8,TRBJ2-1,CASSLDDLINEQFF
13,TRBV5-1,TRBJ1-2,CASSPDGTNGYTF
14,TRBV5-6,TRBJ1-5,CASSLVGSGQPQHF
12,TRBV7-8,TRBJ1-5,CASSPNIGPQHF
13,TRBV27,TRBJ2-7,CASSLQGPREQYF
12,TRBV7-3,TRBJ2-3,CASSQAADTQYF
13,TRBV5-1,TRBJ1-1,CASSLITNTEAFF
15,TRBV23-1,TRBJ1-3,CASSQRPASGNTIYF
11,TRBV28,TRBJ1-1,CASSLVSEVFF
15,TRBV18,TRBJ2-7,CASSPAWTRRYEQYF
15,TRBV5-1,TRBJ2-1,CASSLGLALGNEQFF
14,TRBV18,TRBJ1-2,CASSLGQGDYGYTF
16,TRBV27,TRBJ1-2,CASSHYSGTDAYGYTF
15,TRBV7-6,TRBJ2-5,CASSLMGTGQETQYF
17,TRBV19,TRBJ1-1,CASSTTDWPYMNTEAFF
14,TRBV2,TRBJ1-4,CASSEGGDNEKLFF
14,TRBV6-6,TRBJ2-1,CASTKQGGGNEQFF
15,TRBV6-1,TRBJ1-4,CASSEVWGANEKLFF
15,TRBV5-8,TRBJ2-3,CASSLAFLGGDTQYF
14,TRBV19,TRBJ1-1,CASSQTGRDTEAFF
14,TRBV2,TRBJ1-5,CASSETGWSGPQHF
14,TRBV5-1,TRBJ1-2,CASSLGGGDYGYTF
15,TRBV5-6,TRBJ2-5,CASSLELAGQETQYF
15,TRBV5-4,TRBJ1-1,CASSLVVQGYTEAFF
15,TRBV5-1,TRBJ2-1,CASSLVGGHPDEQFF